A selection of T cell receptor beta chains follows, all from one sample in a study of OX40 agonist ivuxolimab in advanced cancers. The method was immunoSEQ multiplex PCR; TCRdb's version includes in-frame clones alone and lacks a portion of them. The table lists under 100,000 clones, approximately 87% of them singletons, with around 0.84% in the top ten. This material consisted of CD4+ or CD8+ T cells sorted from blood, taken in a trial of the OX40 agonist ivuxolimab. Source of these receptors: an adult with an advanced solid tumor such as melanoma, head and neck, liver or kidney cancer. The conserved cysteine and the conserved F or W are not part of the CDR3 here. The D gene is left open where the match is weak.

v_call	j_call	d_call	cdr3_aa
TRBV6-6	TRBJ2-5	-	ASSYVTIQETQY
TRBV5-4	TRBJ2-5	-	ASSTGGGVETQY
TRBV12-5	TRBJ1-1	-	ASGFPPTGKTEAF
TRBV19	TRBJ2-7	-	ASSRGGTQNYEQY
TRBV5-1	TRBJ2-3	TRBD2	ASSLSGGEDTQY
TRBV10-3	TRBJ1-2	TRBD1	AISAGVVRGEGGYT
TRBV6-1	TRBJ2-7	TRBD1	ASRPTGIGEQY
TRBV13	TRBJ1-1	-	ASTSYRDTEAF
TRBV5-1	TRBJ2-5	TRBD1	ASSPGTGEGETQY
TRBV30	TRBJ1-1	-	AWSATGKAEAF
TRBV7-8	TRBJ2-5	TRBD1	ASSLYITGGQETQY
TRBV21-1	TRBJ1-1	-	ASSRMNTEAF
TRBV5-1	TRBJ2-1	-	ASSPDLSSYNEQF
TRBV5-1	TRBJ1-4	TRBD1	ASSSSTGAEKLF
TRBV9	TRBJ2-3	-	ASSKKGVPSTDTQY
TRBV18	TRBJ2-7	-	ASSPSSGVSVGYEQY
TRBV6-5	TRBJ1-4	-	ASSYTPYEKLF
TRBV2	TRBJ1-1	-	ASSPREVGEAF
TRBV5-4	TRBJ2-7	-	AMQGADTYEQY
TRBV5-5	TRBJ1-2	-	ASSLALSFPVGYT
TRBV6-5	TRBJ1-1	-	ASSYQGQANTEAF
TRBV5-6	TRBJ1-2	-	ASSLGGGYT
TRBV18	TRBJ1-4	-	ASSPGVFNEKLF
TRBV11-2	TRBJ1-1	-	ASSLARNTEAF
TRBV28	TRBJ2-7	-	AWGVSSYEQY
TRBV29-1	TRBJ1-2	TRBD1	SAPGQGEGRGYT
TRBV7-8	TRBJ2-1	TRBD1	ASSSEGQGLLQF
TRBV5-4	TRBJ1-2	-	ASSLGDSSFRGYT
TRBV7-9	TRBJ2-4	TRBD1	ASSFGWDRVKNIQY
TRBV19	TRBJ2-1	-	ASGRGAYNEQF
TRBV4-1	TRBJ2-6	-	ASSQGGPYRGANVLT
TRBV5-5	TRBJ1-2	-	ASSFDRRGYT
TRBV5-1	TRBJ1-2	-	ASSLESANYGYT
TRBV6-5	TRBJ1-2	-	ASSYYGGYT
TRBV29-1	TRBJ2-1	-	SVEYQGWAAYNEQF
TRBV18	TRBJ2-7	-	ASSNDHGEQY
TRBV5-5	TRBJ1-1	TRBD1	ASSLAPDRGLAF
TRBV4-2	TRBJ2-1	TRBD2	ASSPTSGGASNEQF
TRBV7-2	TRBJ2-2	-	ASSLPGNGELF
TRBV6-5	TRBJ2-1	TRBD1	ASSRQGPYNEQF
TRBV7-2	TRBJ1-1	-	ASSLGRFDRNTEAF
TRBV12-5	TRBJ1-4	-	ASGPGGATNEKLF
TRBV4-3	TRBJ2-3	-	ASSQELSSTDTQY
TRBV6-1	TRBJ2-2	-	ASSGMTGTANTGELF
TRBV5-5	TRBJ2-3	TRBD2	ASSLGESGGWLADTQY
TRBV7-7	TRBJ2-7	TRBD1	ASSARQGSEQY
TRBV5-8	TRBJ2-7	-	ASSLPGPYEQY
TRBV4-3	TRBJ2-1	TRBD2	ASSQERRGGREQF